What follows are 4 T cell receptor beta chains derived from one specimen sequenced in a study of blood T cell repertoires in COVID-19. TCRdb keeps only in-frame clones here, not all; method: immunoSEQ multiplex PCR. The repertoire holds around 250,000 clones, with around four fifths as singletons. The sequenced material came from peripheral blood. The receptor set was obtained from an older man with acute or convalescent COVID-19.

CDR3 bases: TGCGCCAGCAGCACGACAGGGGGACTAGCGGGCTACGAGCAGTACTTC. The encoded protein is CASSTTGGLAGYEQYF. The rearrangement joins TRBV5-1 to TRBJ2-7, with 12 nucleotides matching TRBD2. Germline loops: CDR1 SGHRS, CDR2 YFSETQ. The V gene end was trimmed by 4 bases and the J gene end by 3 bases; junction bases not matched to a gene: 8. The CDR3 runs to 16 residues.

This chain joins TRBV5-1 and TRBJ2-1, with 7 positions matching TRBD1. The junction had 9 bases not matched to a gene; V was cut back by 4 bases and J by 8 bases. The CDR3 has 14 residues. Germline CDR1 is SGHRS and CDR2 is YFSETQ. The CDR3 DNA is TGCGCCAGCAGCACGACAGGGAGTGGTGATGAGCAGTTCTTC. As protein: CASSTTGSGDEQFF.

The V gene is TRBV2, the J gene TRBJ2-7; D gene unclear. V shed 6 bases and J shed 3 bases, with 6 bases lying between them. The CDR3 consists of 11 residues. The V gene's germline CDR1 is SNHLY and CDR2 FYNNEI. CDR3 nucleotide sequence: TGTGCCAGCAGGCGGAACTACGAGCAGTACTTC. Its protein is CASRRNYEQYF.

The V call is TRBV18, the J call TRBJ1-5; D is uncertain. V was clipped by 2 bases and J by 0 bases, with 5 bases between them. This CDR3 spans 14 amino acids. Germline lookup yields CDR1 KGHSH and CDR2 LQKENI. The CDR3 region has the DNA TGTGCCAGCTCACCAGTCATTAGCAATCAGCCCCAGCATTTT. This codes for CASSPVISNQPQHF. The full variable domain, completed using reference TRBV18 and TRBJ1-5, is NAGVMQNPRHLVRRRGQEARLRCSPMKGHSHVYWYRQLPEEGLKFMVYLQKENIIDESGMPKERFSAEFPKEGPSILRIQQVVRGDSAAYFCASSPVISNQPQHFGDGTRLSIL.